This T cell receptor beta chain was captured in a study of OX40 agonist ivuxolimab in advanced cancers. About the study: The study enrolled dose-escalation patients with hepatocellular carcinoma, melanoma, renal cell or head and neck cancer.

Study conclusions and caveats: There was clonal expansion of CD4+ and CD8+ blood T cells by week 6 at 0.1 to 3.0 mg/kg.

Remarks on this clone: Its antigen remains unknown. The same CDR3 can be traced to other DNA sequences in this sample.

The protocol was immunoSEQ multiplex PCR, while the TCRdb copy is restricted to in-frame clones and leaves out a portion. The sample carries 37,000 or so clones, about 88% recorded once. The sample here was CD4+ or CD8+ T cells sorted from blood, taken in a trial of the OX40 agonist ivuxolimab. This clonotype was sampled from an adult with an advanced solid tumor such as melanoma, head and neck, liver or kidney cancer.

Here the CDR3 reads CASRTGGLNSPLHF. DNA for the CDR3: TGTGCCAGTAGGACAGGGGGCCTTAATTCACCCCTCCACTTT. The chain couples TRBV19 to TRBJ1-6; TRBD1 matches at 10 bases. The ends lost 6 bases at V and 6 bases at J; junction bases unmatched: 2. CDR1 LNHDA and CDR2 SQIVND come from the germline V gene (reference sequence). This CDR3 spans 14 amino acids.